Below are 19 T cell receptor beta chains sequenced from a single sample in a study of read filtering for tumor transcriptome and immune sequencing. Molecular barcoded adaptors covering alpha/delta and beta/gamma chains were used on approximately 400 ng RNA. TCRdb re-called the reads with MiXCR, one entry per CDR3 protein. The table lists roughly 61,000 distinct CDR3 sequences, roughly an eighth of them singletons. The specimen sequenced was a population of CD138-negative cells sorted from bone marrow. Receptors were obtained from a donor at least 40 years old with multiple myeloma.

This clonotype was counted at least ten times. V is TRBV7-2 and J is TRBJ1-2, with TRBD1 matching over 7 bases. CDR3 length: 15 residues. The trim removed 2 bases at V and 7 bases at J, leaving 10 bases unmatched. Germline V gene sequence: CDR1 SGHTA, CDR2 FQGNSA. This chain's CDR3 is CASSLPDRENAGYTF. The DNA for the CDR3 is TGTGCCAGCAGCTTACCCGACAGGGAGAATGCTGGCTACACCTTC.

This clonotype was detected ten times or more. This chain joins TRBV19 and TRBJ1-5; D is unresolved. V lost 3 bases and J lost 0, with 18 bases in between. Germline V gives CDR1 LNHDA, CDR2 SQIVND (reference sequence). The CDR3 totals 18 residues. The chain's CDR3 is CASSMGRIEPYSNQPQHF. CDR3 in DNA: TGTGCCAGTAGTATGGGGAGAATCGAACCCTATAGCAATCAGCCCCAGCATTTT.

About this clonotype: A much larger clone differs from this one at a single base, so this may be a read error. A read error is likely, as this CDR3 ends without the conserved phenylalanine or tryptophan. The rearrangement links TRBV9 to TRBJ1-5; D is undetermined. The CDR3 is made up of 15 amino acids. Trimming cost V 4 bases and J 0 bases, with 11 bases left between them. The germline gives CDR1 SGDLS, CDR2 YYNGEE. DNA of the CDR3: TGTGCCAGCAGCCCCCGGGGAGATAGCAATCAGCCCCAGCATCTT. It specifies CASSPRGDSNQPQHL.

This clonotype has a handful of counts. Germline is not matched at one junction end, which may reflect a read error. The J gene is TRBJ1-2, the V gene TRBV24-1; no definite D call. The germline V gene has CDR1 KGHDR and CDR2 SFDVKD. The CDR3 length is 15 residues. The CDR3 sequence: CVTSDTSGQFYGYTF. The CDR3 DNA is TGTGTCACCAGTGATACCTCTGGGCAGTTTTATGGCTACACCTTC.

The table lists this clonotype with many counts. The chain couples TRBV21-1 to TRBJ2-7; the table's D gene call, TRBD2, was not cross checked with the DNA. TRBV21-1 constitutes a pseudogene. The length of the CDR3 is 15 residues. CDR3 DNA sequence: TGTGCCATAGCCAGCAGAACTAGCCTCCCTTGGGAGCAGTACTTC. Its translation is CAIASRTSLPWEQYF.

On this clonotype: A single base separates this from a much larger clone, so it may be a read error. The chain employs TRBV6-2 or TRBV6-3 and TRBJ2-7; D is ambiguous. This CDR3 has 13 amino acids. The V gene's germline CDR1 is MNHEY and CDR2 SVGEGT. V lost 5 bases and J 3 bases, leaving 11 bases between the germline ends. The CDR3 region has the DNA TGTGCCAGCAGTAACCGACGCTTCTACGAGCAGTACTTC. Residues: CASSNRRFYEQYF.

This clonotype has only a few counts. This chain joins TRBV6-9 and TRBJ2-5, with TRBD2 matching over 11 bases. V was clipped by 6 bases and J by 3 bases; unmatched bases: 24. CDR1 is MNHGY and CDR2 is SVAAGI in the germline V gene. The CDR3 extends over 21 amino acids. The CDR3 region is CASSKTRHSKKYSGGEETQYF. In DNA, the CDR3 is TGTGCCAGCAGCAAAACTCGCCACTCAAAAAAATATAGCGGGGGGGAAGAGACCCAGTACTTC.

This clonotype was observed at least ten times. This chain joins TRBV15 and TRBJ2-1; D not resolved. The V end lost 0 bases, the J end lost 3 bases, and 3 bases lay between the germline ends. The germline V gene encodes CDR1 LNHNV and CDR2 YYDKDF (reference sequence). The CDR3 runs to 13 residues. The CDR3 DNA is TGTGCCACCAGCAGAGATTACTACAATGAGCAGTTCTTC. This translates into CATSRDYYNEQFF.

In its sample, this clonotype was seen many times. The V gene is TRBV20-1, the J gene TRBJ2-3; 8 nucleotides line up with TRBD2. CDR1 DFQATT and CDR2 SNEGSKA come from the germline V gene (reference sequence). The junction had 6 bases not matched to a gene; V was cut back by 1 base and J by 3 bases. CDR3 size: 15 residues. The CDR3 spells CSARGSSGGTDTQYF. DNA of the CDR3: TGCAGTGCTAGAGGGTCAAGCGGGGGAACAGATACGCAGTATTTT.

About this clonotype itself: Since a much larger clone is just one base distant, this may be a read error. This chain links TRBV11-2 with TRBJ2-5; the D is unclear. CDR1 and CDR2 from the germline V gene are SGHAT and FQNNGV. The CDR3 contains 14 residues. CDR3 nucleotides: TGTGCCAGCAGCCCCAGGCGGATTCAAGAGACCCGGTACTTC. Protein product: CASSPRRIQETRYF.

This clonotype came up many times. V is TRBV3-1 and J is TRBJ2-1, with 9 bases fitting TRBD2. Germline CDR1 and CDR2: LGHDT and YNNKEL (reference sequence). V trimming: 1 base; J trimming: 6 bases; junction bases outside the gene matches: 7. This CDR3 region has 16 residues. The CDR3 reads CASSQGTLAGTNEQFF. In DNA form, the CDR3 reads TGTGCCAGCAGCCAAGGGACGCTAGCGGGGACCAATGAGCAGTTCTTC.

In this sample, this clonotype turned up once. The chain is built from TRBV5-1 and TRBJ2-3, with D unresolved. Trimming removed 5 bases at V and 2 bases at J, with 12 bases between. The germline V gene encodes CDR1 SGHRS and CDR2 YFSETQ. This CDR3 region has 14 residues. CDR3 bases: TGCGCCAGCAGAGCTCCCCCCTCCACAGATACGCAGTATTTT. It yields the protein CASRAPPSTDTQYF.

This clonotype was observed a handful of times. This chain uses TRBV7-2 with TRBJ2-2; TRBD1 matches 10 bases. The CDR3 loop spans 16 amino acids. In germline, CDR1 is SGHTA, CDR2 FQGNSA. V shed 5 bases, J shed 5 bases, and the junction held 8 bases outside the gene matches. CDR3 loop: CASSGPGQGMTGELFF. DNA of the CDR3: TGTGCCAGCAGCGGACCGGGACAGGGGATGACCGGGGAGCTGTTTTTT.

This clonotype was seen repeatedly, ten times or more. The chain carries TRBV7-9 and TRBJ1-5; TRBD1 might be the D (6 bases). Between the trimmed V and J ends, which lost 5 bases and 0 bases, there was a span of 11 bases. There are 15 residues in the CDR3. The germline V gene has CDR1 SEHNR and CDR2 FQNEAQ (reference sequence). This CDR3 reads CASSQTGDSNQPQHF. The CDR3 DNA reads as TGTGCCAGCAGCCAGACAGGAGATAGCAATCAGCCCCAGCATTTT.

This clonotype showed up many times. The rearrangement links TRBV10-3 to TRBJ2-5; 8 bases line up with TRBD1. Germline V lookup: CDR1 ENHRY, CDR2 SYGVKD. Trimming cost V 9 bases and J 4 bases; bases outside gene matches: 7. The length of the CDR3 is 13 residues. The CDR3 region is CAIGQGGGETQYF. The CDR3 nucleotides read TGTGCCATTGGACAGGGAGGCGGAGAGACCCAGTACTTC.

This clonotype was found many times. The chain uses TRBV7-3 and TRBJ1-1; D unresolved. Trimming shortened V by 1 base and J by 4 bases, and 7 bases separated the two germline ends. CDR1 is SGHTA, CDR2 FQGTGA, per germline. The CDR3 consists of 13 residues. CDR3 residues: CASSLMRSTEAFF. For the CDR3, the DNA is TGTGCCAGCAGCTTAATGAGGAGCACTGAAGCTTTCTTT.

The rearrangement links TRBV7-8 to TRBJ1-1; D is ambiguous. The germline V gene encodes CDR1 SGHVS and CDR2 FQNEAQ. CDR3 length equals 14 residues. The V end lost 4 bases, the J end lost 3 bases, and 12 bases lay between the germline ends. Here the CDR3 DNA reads TGTGCCAGCAGCTCGACCGGAATGGACACTGAAGCTTTCTTT. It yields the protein CASSSTGMDTEAFF.

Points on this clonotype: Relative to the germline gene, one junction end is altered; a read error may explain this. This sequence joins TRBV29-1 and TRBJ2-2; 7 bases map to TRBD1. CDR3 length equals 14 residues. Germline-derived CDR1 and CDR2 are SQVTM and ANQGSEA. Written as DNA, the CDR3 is TGCAGCGTTTTGTGGGACAGTACCGCCGGGGAGCCGTTATTT. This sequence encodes CSVLWDSTAGEPLF.

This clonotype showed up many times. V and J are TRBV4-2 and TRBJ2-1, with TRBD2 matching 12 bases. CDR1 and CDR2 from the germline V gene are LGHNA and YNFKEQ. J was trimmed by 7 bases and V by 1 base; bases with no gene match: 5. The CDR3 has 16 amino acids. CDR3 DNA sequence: TGTGCCAGCAGCCAAGTACTAGCGGGGGGCGAAAATGAGCAGTTCTTC. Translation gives CASSQVLAGGENEQFF.